What follows is one T cell receptor (beta chain) and its context. The antigen is not known. CD8 cells classed as naive were CD45RO-negative and positively selected for CCR7, excluding terminally differentiated effector memory CD45RA+ cells. This sample was included in a study of shared clonotypes between healthy human individuals. The study, taken as a whole, reports: A generally larger estimated richness was seen in naive subsets than in memory subsets.

TCRdb's table, derived via immunoSEQ multiplex PCR, lists solely in-frame clones and lacks some. The profile shows approximately 600,000 clones, around 96% of them singletons. CDR1 and CDR2 from the germline V gene are SGHDN and FVKESK. The CDR3 length is 16 residues. The ends were cut back, 0 bases at V and 3 bases at J, with 14 bases in the middle. The TCR sequence derives from a woman aged 30 to 39 in good health. The chain uses TRBV14 and TRBJ1-2; no firm D call. The sequencing sample was made of naive CD8+ T cells sorted from blood. The CDR3 loop is CASSQDSGVFYYGYTF. CDR3 coding DNA: TGTGCCAGCAGCCAAGATTCCGGGGTTTTCTACTATGGCTACACCTTC.